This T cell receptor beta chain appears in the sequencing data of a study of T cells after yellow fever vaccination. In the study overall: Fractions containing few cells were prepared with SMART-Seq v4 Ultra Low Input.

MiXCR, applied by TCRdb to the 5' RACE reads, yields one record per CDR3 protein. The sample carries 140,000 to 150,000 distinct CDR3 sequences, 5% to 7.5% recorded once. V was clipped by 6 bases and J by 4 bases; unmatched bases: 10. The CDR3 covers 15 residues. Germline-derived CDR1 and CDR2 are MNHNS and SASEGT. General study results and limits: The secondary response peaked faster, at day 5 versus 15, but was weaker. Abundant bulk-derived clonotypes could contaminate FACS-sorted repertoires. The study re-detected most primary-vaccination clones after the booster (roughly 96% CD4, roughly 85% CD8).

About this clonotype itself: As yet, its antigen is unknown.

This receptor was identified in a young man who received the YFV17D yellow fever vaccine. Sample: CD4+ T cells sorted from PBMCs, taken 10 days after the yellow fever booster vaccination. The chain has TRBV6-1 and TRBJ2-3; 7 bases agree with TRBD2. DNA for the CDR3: TGTGCCAGCAGCCCCGGGCGGGAGCTACCAGATACGCAGTATTTT. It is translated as CASSPGRELPDTQYF.